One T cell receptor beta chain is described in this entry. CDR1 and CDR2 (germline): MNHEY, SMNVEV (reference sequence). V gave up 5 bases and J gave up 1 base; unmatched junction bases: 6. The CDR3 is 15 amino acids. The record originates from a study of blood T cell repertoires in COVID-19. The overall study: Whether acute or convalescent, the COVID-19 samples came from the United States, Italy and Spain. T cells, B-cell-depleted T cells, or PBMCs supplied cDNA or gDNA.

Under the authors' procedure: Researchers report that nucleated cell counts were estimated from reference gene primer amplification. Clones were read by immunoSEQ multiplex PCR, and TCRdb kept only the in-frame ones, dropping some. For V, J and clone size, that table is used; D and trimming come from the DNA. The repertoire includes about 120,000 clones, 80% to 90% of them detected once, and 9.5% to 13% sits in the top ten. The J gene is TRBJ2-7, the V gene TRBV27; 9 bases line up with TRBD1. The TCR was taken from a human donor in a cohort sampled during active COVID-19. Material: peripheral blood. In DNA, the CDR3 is TGTGCCAGCAGTGCCGGGACAGGGATTTCCTACGAGCAGTACTTC. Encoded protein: CASSAGTGISYEQYF.